This record looks at one T cell receptor (beta chain) sequence and its context. The data belong to a study of technical replicates of blood from a handful of donors. The table came from immunoSEQ multiplex PCR; TCRdb's copy has only in-frame clones and leaves some out. This table holds about 44,000 clones, about 96% found once. The CDR3 runs 15 residues. V gave up 5 bases and J gave up 4 bases, with 17 bases separating them. CDR1 and CDR2 from the germline V gene are SGHVS and FNYEAQ. V usage is TRBV7-6 and J usage is TRBJ1-2, with D possibly matching TRBD1 (6 bases). This receptor was obtained from a human donor in good health. Sample: T cells isolated from PBMCs. CDR3 nucleotides: TGTGCCAGCAGCCCAGGACAGTCAATAGGCTATGGCTACACCTTC. Translated, it gives CASSPGQSIGYGYTF.